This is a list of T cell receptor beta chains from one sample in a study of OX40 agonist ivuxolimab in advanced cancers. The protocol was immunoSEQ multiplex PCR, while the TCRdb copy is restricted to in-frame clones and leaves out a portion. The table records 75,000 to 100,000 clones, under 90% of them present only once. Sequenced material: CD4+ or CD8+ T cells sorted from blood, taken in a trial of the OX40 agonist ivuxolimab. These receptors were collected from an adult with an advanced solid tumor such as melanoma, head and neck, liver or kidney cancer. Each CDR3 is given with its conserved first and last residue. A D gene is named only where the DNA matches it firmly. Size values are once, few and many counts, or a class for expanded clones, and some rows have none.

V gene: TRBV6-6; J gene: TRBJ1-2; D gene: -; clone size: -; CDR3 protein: CASSPTYGYTF; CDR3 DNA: TGTGCCAGCAGCCCTACTTATGGCTACACCTTC
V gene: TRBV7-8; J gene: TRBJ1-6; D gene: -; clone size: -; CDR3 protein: CASSLASKEYNSPLHF; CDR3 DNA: TGTGCCAGCAGCTTAGCATCGAAAGAATATAATTCACCCCTCCACTTT
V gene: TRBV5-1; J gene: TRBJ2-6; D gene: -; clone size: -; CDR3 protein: CASSLAPGRISGANVLTF; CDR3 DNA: TGCGCCAGCAGCTTGGCCCCTGGACGGATCTCTGGGGCCAACGTCCTGACTTTC
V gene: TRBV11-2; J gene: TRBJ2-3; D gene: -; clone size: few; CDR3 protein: CASSPRLNTDTQYF; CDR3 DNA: TGTGCCAGCAGCCCTCGACTAAACACAGATACGCAGTATTTT
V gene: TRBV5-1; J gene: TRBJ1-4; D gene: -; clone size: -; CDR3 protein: CASSFRDLDEKLFF; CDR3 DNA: TGCGCCAGCAGCTTCAGGGATCTGGATGAAAAACTGTTTTTT
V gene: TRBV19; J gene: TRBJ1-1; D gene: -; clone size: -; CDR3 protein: CASNGQLNTEAFF; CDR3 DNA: TGTGCCAGTAATGGACAGCTGAACACTGAAGCTTTCTTT
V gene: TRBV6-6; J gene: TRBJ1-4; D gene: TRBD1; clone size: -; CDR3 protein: CASRGQGLSNEKLFF; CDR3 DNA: TGTGCCAGCAGGGGACAGGGCCTCTCTAATGAAAAACTGTTTTTT
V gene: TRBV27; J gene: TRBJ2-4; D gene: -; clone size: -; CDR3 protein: CASSLPGAPKNIQYF; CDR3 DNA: TGTGCCAGCAGTTTGCCGGGAGCTCCCAAAAACATTCAGTACTTC
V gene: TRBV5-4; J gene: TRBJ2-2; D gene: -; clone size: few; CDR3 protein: CASSLAHGELFF; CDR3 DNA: TGTGCCAGCAGCTTGGCGCACGGGGAGCTGTTTTTT
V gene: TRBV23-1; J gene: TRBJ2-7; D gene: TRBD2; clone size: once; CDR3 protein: CASSHLAGEGTYEQYF; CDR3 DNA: TGCGCCAGCAGTCATTTAGCGGGAGAGGGCACCTACGAGCAGTACTTC
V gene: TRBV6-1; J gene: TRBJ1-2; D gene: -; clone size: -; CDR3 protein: CASSESGQGYGYTF; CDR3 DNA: TGTGCCAGCAGTGAATCTGGGCAGGGCTATGGCTACACCTTC
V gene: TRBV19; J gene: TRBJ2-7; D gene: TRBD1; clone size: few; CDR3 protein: CASSFGGQGIYEQYF; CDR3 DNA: TGTGCCAGTAGTTTTGGTGGACAGGGTATCTACGAGCAGTACTTC
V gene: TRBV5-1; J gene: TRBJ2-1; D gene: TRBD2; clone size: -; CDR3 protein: CASSPGLAGAEQFF; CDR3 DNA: TGCGCCAGCAGCCCAGGACTAGCGGGGGCGGAGCAGTTCTTC
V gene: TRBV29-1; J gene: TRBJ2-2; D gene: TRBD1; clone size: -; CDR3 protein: CSERTGGRTGELFF; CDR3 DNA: TGCAGCGAACGGACAGGGGGCCGCACCGGGGAGCTGTTTTTT
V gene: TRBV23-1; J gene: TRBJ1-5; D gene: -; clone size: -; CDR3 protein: CASSERSNQPQHF; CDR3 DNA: TGCGCCAGCAGTGAAAGAAGCAATCAGCCCCAGCATTTT
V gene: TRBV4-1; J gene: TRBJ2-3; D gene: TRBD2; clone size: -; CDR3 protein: CASSQGGSPGLGGDTQYF; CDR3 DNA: TGCGCCAGCAGCCAAGGAGGGTCACCGGGACTAGGAGGAGATACGCAGTATTTT
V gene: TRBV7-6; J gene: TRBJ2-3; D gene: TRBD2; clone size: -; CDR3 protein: CASSLDTSGGSTQYF; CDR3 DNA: TGTGCCAGCAGCTTAGACACTAGCGGGGGATCTACGCAGTATTTT
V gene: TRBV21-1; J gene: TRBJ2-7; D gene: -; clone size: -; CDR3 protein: CASSKTTPAGESYEQYF; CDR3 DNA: TGTGCCAGCAGCAAGACCACACCGGCTGGGGAATCCTACGAGCAGTACTTC
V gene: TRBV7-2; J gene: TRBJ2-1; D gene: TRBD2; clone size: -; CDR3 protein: CASSLGTSGLYNEQFF; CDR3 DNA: TGTGCCAGCAGCTTAGGGACTAGCGGGCTCTACAATGAGCAGTTCTTC
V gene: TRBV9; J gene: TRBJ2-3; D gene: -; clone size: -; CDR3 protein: CASSVAVTGRGDTQYF; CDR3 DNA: TGTGCCAGCAGCGTAGCTGTGACAGGGAGGGGCGATACGCAGTATTTT
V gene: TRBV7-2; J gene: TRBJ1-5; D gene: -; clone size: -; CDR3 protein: CASSLKGGGQPQHF; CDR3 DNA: TGTGCCAGCAGCCTCAAAGGGGGGGGTCAGCCCCAGCATTTT
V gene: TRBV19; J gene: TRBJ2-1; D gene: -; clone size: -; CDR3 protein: CASSTAGWGDEQFF; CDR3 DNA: TGTGCCAGTAGTACGGCGGGCTGGGGGGATGAGCAGTTCTTC
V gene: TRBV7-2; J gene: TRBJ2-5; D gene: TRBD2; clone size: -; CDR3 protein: CASSETGGETQYF; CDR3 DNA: TGTGCCAGCAGCGAGACGGGGGGAGAGACCCAGTACTTC
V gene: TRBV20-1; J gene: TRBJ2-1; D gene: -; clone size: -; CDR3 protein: CSASDEQFF; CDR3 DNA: TGCAGTGCTAGTGATGAGCAGTTCTTC